These 32 T cell receptor beta chains originate from one sample sequenced in a study of shared clonotypes between healthy human individuals. TCRdb's table, derived via immunoSEQ multiplex PCR, lists solely in-frame clones and lacks some. The sample records over 400,000 clones, about 84% being singletons. The sample comprised PBMCs. These receptor sequences come from a woman aged 40-49 years in good health. Some clones in this sample may be carry-over from other donors' samples.

The chain has TRBV5-1 and TRBJ2-3; 7 bases are a match to TRBD1. CDR1 and CDR2 from the germline V gene are SGHRS and YFSETQ. CDR3 length: 15 residues. With 2 bases clipped from V and 5 bases from J, the junction kept 8 bases outside the gene matches. The CDR3: CASSLEYRGGDTQYF. CDR3 nucleotides: TGCGCCAGCAGCTTAGAGTACAGGGGTGGAGATACGCAGTATTTT.

V gene TRBV4-1 combines with J gene TRBJ2-7; 7 nucleotides line up with TRBD1. Germline CDR1 is MGHRA and CDR2 is YSYEKL. The CDR3 has 16 amino acids. V was pared by 4 bases and J by 3 bases, with 12 bases of the junction left unmatched. CDR3 bases: TGCGCCAGCAGCCCGAGGACAGGCATTACCTTCTACGAGCAGTACTTC. Its translation: CASSPRTGITFYEQYF.

About this clone: Given a far larger clone just one base away, this is likely a sequencing read error. The genes are TRBV10-3 and TRBJ2-5, with D uncertain. Trimming removed 0 bases at V and 4 bases at J, with 18 bases between. CDR3 size: 17 residues. Per germline, CDR1 ENHRY and CDR2 SYGVKD. The CDR3 bases are TGTGCCATCAGTGAGTCCAGTTACAAACTACCTCTAGAGACCCAGTACTTC. Its protein product is CAISESSYKLPLETQYF.

About this clone: A far larger clone is one base from this, pointing to a likely read error. The V call is TRBV28, the J call TRBJ2-2; no clear D gene. In germline, CDR1 is MDHEN, CDR2 SYDVKM. Trimming shortened V by 5 bases and J by 6 bases, and 16 bases separated the two germline ends. The length of the CDR3 is 15 residues. The CDR3 nucleotides read TGTGCCAGCAGTAAATGGATAGGGATTTCCGGGGAGCTGTTTTTT. It specifies CASSKWIGISGELFF.

The chain uses TRBV4-2 and TRBJ2-7; D may match TRBD1 or TRBD2 (6 bases each). Trimming pared 4 bases from V and 3 bases from J, leaving 16 bases between. There are 15 residues in the CDR3. Germline values: CDR1 LGHNA, CDR2 YNFKEQ. DNA for the CDR3: TGTGCCAGCAGCCTTCGACACGGGGGCATCTACGAGCAGTACTTC. Protein sequence: CASSLRHGGIYEQYF.

This clone appeared a single time. It is likely a read error: a sequence one base away is far more abundant. Different DNA sequences within this sample yield the same CDR3. The V and J genes are TRBV29-1 and TRBJ2-7, with D maybe TRBD2 (6 bases). CDR3 size: 12 residues. Per germline, CDR1 SQVTM and CDR2 ANQGSEA. V gave up 3 bases and J gave up 4 bases, with 10 bases separating them. The CDR3 DNA follows: TGCAGCGTTGAGGAGGGGCCATACGAGCAGTACTTC. Translation: CSVEEGPYEQYF.

Ten or more counts support this clone. This chain links TRBV11-3 with TRBJ2-3, with 9 bases aligning to TRBD1. Germline CDR1 is SGHNT and CDR2 is YENEEA. Unmatched junction bases numbered 8, after V lost 5 bases and J lost 2 bases. The CDR3 is made up of 16 amino acids. The CDR3 DNA is TGTGCCAGCAGCCCAGGGACAGGGTCACACACAGATACGCAGTATTTT. It translates to CASSPGTGSHTDTQYF.

This sequence joins TRBV2 and TRBJ1-3; D uncertain. Germline CDR1 SNHLY, CDR2 FYNNEI. Deletions cut 0 bases from V and 0 bases from J, with 12 bases between. This CDR3 region has 17 residues. For the CDR3, the DNA is TGTGCCAGCAGTGAAGCGCTTCCTACGTTCTCTGGAAACACCATATATTTT. This gives the protein CASSEALPTFSGNTIYF.

CDR3 nucleotide sequence: TGTGCCAGCAGTGTACCCATTGGTGGCTACACCTTC. Translating gives CASSVPIGGYTF. J is TRBJ1-2 and V is TRBV28; D call uncertain. The CDR3 runs 12 residues. Trimming cost V 5 bases and J 7 bases, with 11 bases left between them. The germline CDR1 and CDR2 sequences are MDHEN and SYDVKM.

As to this clone: A much larger clone is a single base away; this may be a read error. The chain uses TRBV28 and TRBJ1-6, with 12 bases that match TRBD1. This CDR3 spans 15 amino acids. The V gene's germline CDR1 is MDHEN and CDR2 SYDVKM. The V and J ends lost 4 bases and 11 bases, in that order; junction bases with no gene match: 6. The CDR3 DNA reads TGTGCCAGCAGTTCGGGACAGGGGGCAAGGCCACCCCTCCACTTT. It codes for CASSSGQGARPPLHF.

The chain has TRBV4-3 and TRBJ1-4, with unresolved D. The CDR3 is 15 residues long. V gave up 0 bases and J gave up 2 bases, with 7 bases separating them. The germline V gene has CDR1 LGHNA and CDR2 YSLEER. The CDR3 is CASSQEGQTNEKLFF. CDR3 DNA: TGCGCCAGCAGCCAAGAAGGCCAGACTAATGAAAAACTGTTTTTT.

The table lists this clone with a few counts. Being one base from a much bigger clone, this may be a read error. This sample also contains other DNA sequences that code for the same CDR3. V gene TRBV19 combines with J gene TRBJ2-1; D is unresolved. CDR3 length: 14 residues. Trimming removed 3 bases at V and 6 bases at J, with 12 bases between. Germline CDR1 LNHDA, CDR2 SQIVND (reference sequence). The CDR3 sequence: CASSISTEANEQFF. Here the CDR3 DNA reads TGTGCCAGTAGTATTTCTACTGAGGCCAATGAGCAGTTCTTC.

This chain connects TRBV2 to TRBJ2-3, with 8 bases lining up with TRBD1. Trimming cost V 4 bases and J 4 bases; bases outside gene matches: 7. The CDR3 is 15 amino acids. Germline CDR1 and CDR2: SNHLY and FYNNEI. CDR3 region: CASSAQGAGADTQYF. The DNA for the CDR3 is TGTGCCAGCAGTGCTCAGGGGGCTGGGGCAGATACGCAGTATTTT. Variable domain in full (rest from reference TRBV2 and TRBJ2-3): EPEVTQTPSHQVTQMGQEVILRCVPISNHLYFYWYRQILGQKVEFLVSFYNNEISEKSEIFDDQFSVERPDGSNFTLKIRSTKLEDSAMYFCASSAQGAGADTQYFGPGTRLTVL.

The chain carries TRBV7-8 and TRBJ1-1; D gene ambiguous. This CDR3 is 13 amino acids long. Germline V CDR1 and CDR2: SGHVS, FQNEAQ. V was cut by 1 base and J by 8 bases, with 11 bases left in between. The CDR3 bases are TGTGCCAGCAGCTTAGAGCCTGCGGGGGAAGCTTTCTTT. Residues: CASSLEPAGEAFF. Full variable domain (outside the CDR3, taken from reference TRBV7-8 and TRBJ1-1): GAGVSQSPRYKVAKRGQDVALRCDPISGHVSLFWYQQALGQGPEFLTYFQNEAQLDKSGLPSDRFFAERPEGSVSTLKIQRTQQEDSAVYLCASSLEPAGEAFFGQGTRLTVV.

The chain uses TRBV29-1 and TRBJ1-1; D might be TRBD1 (6 bases). This CDR3 spans 13 amino acids. CDR1 and CDR2 (germline): SQVTM, ANQGSEA. V was cut by 7 bases and J by 7 bases, with 19 bases left in between. CDR3 region: CSAIPGGRNEAFF. CDR3 bases: TGCAGCGCGATCCCGGGGGGCAGGAATGAAGCTTTCTTT.

This clone was seen ten or more times. The chain carries TRBV19 and TRBJ2-3; TRBD2 matches at 9 bases. The trim removed 5 bases at V and 0 bases at J, leaving 9 bases unmatched. Germline CDR1 LNHDA, CDR2 SQIVND (reference sequence). CDR3 length equals 17 residues. The CDR3 is CASSPGTSTLSTDTQYF. Written as DNA, the CDR3 is TGTGCCAGTAGTCCCGGGACTAGCACCTTAAGCACAGATACGCAGTATTTT.

As to this clone: A junction boundary mismatches the germline segment, possibly from a read error. The chain recombines TRBV2 with TRBJ2-1; D uncertain. The CDR3 spans 13 residues. Germline V gene data show CDR1 as SNHLY and CDR2 as FYNNEI. CDR3 sequence reads: CASSVGSHNERFF. The CDR3 DNA sequence: TGTGCCAGCTCTGTCGGCTCCCACAATGAGCGGTTCTTC.

The chain has TRBV10-1 and TRBJ2-5; 10 nucleotides align to TRBD2. The length of the CDR3 is 13 residues. CDR1 is WNHNN and CDR2 is SYGVQD in the germline V gene (reference sequence). Trimming cost V 5 bases and J 5 bases; bases outside gene matches: 2. In DNA, the CDR3 is TGCGCCAGCAGTAGCGGGAGGGGTGAGACCCAGTACTTC. Its translation: CASSSGRGETQYF.

V is TRBV18 and J is TRBJ2-7; D unresolved. Germline CDR1 is KGHSH and CDR2 is LQKENI. V gave up 2 bases and J gave up 3 bases, with 8 bases separating them. The CDR3 extends over 13 amino acids. The DNA of the CDR3 is TGTGCCAGCTCACCAAGGGAAATCTACGAGCAGTACTTC. This codes for CASSPREIYEQYF.

The sample holds a few counts of this clone. V gene TRBV19 combines with J gene TRBJ2-6; D unresolved. CDR1 and CDR2 from the germline V gene are LNHDA and SQIVND (reference sequence). This CDR3 has 14 amino acids. Between the trimmed V and J ends, which lost 3 bases and 4 bases, there was a span of 7 bases. The CDR3 region is CASSMTYGANVLTF. The DNA for the CDR3 is TGTGCCAGTAGTATGACATACGGGGCCAACGTCCTGACTTTC.

V is TRBV7-2 and J is TRBJ2-7; 7 bases map to TRBD2. The CDR3 loop spans 16 amino acids. Trimming at V came to 2 bases and at J to 4 bases, leaving 11 bases not matched to a gene. Per germline, CDR1 SGHTA and CDR2 FQGNSA. In DNA, the CDR3 is TGTGCCAGCAGCTTAAGTCCCAGCGGGGCGGGGTACGAGCAGTACTTC. Protein product: CASSLSPSGAGYEQYF.

On this clone itself: A far larger clone is only one base removed, so a read error is likely. Distinct nucleotide sequences in the sample also encode this CDR3. This rearrangement joins TRBV4-1 to TRBJ2-3; 12 nucleotides agree with TRBD2. V trimming: 0 bases; J trimming: 8 bases; junction bases outside the gene matches: 9. CDR3 length: 17 residues. The germline CDR1 and CDR2 sequences are MGHRA and YSYEKL. CDR3 nucleotides: TGCGCCAGCAGCCAAGACCATCAACTAGCGGGAGGTGGTACGCAGTATTTT. Translating gives CASSQDHQLAGGGTQYF.

As to this clone: At the DNA level, this CDR3 is encoded by other sequences in the same sample as well. The rearrangement links TRBV5-1 to TRBJ1-2; perhaps TRBD1 as D (5 bases). There are 14 residues in the CDR3. The V and J ends lost 0 bases and 1 base respectively, with 7 bases between them. CDR1 SGHRS and CDR2 YFSETQ come from the germline V gene. The chain's CDR3 is CASSLGQSNYGYTF. CDR3 bases: TGCGCCAGCAGCTTGGGACAGAGTAACTATGGCTACACCTTC. Full variable domain (rest looked up from reference TRBV5-1 and TRBJ1-2): KAGVTQTPRYLIKTRGQQVTLSCSPISGHRSVSWYQQTPGQGLQFLFEYFSETQRNKGNFPGRFSGRQFSNSRSEMNVSTLELGDSALYLCASSLGQSNYGYTFGSGTRLTVV.

This chain joins TRBV18 and TRBJ2-7; TRBD1 is a possible D gene (8 bases). The CDR3 spans 15 residues. V lost 3 bases to trimming and J lost 7 bases, with 19 bases between them. CDR1 and CDR2 from the germline V gene are KGHSH and LQKENI. Written as DNA, the CDR3 is TGTGCCAGCTCACCCATTGGACAGGGAGGGTGGGAGCAGTACTTC. This gives the protein CASSPIGQGGWEQYF. Supplemented by reference TRBV18 and TRBJ2-7, the full variable domain reads NAGVMQNPRHLVRRRGQEARLRCSPMKGHSHVYWYRQLPEEGLKFMVYLQKENIIDESGMPKERFSAEFPKEGPSILRIQQVVRGDSAAYFCASSPIGQGGWEQYFGPGTRLTVT.

The rearrangement links TRBV5-1 to TRBJ2-1; 9 nucleotides line up with TRBD1. The CDR3 is made up of 15 amino acids. J was trimmed by 3 bases and V by 4 bases; bases with no gene match: 5. Germline V gene data show CDR1 as SGHRS and CDR2 as YFSETQ. The CDR3 region has the DNA TGCGCCAGCAGCCCGGGACAGGGAGGCTACAATGAGCAGTTCTTC. Its protein product is CASSPGQGGYNEQFF.

V gene TRBV18 combines with J gene TRBJ2-7; 9 bases agree with TRBD1. The CDR3 contains 15 residues. The V segment lost 0 bases and the J segment 5 bases; nucleotides outside the gene matches: 5. In germline, CDR1 is KGHSH, CDR2 LQKENI. The CDR3 bases are TGTGCCAGCTCACCACCGGGACAGGGAAGACACGAGCAGTACTTC. It codes for CASSPPGQGRHEQYF.

The chain links TRBV9 to TRBJ2-2, with TRBD2 matching over 9 bases. J was trimmed by 6 bases and V by 4 bases; bases with no gene match: 7. The CDR3 is 15 amino acids. The germline V gene has CDR1 SGDLS and CDR2 YYNGEE. CDR3 loop: CASSPIAGEAGELFF. The CDR3 DNA reads TGTGCCAGCAGCCCTATAGCGGGAGAGGCCGGGGAGCTGTTTTTT.

This chain connects TRBV6-4 to TRBJ1-2, with unresolved D. The CDR3 contains 13 residues. CDR1 is MRHNA, CDR2 SNTAGT, per germline. The ends were cut back, 4 bases at V and 8 bases at J, with 14 bases in the middle. CDR3 bases: TGTGCCAGCAGTGGAGGCAGGCAGCGAGGCTACACCTTC. This gives the protein CASSGGRQRGYTF.

CDR3 DNA sequence: TGTGCCAGCAGCTCCATGACTAGCGGGAGGGTGCATCTTGGGGAGCAGTACTTC. Residues: CASSSMTSGRVHLGEQYF. This rearrangement joins TRBV11-2 to TRBJ2-7; 14 bases line up with TRBD2. The CDR3 spans 18 residues. Germline V gene lookup returns CDR1 SGHAT and CDR2 FQNNGV. Germline trimming cut 4 bases from V and 7 bases from J; bases unmatched to any gene: 15.

This clone turned up a few times. Other DNA sequences in this sample translate to the same CDR3. This rearrangement joins TRBV28 to TRBJ1-4; TRBD1 matches 9 bases. Trimming cost V 5 bases and J 3 bases; bases outside gene matches: 1. The CDR3 runs to 14 residues. Per germline, CDR1 MDHEN and CDR2 SYDVKM. The CDR3 is CASSTGGPNEKLFF. CDR3 in DNA: TGTGCCAGCAGTACAGGGGGCCCTAATGAAAAACTGTTTTTT.

As regards this clone: Other DNA sequences in this sample translate to the same CDR3. This chain connects TRBV7-2 to TRBJ2-7; 8 positions match TRBD1. Germline CDR1 and CDR2: SGHTA and FQGNSA. Trimming removed 6 bases from V and 2 bases from J; junction bases left unmatched: 6. This CDR3 contains 14 residues. CDR3 nucleotide sequence: TGTGCCAGCAGTTTCGGGACAGGAACCTACGAGCAGTACTTC. As protein: CASSFGTGTYEQYF.

The CDR3 region is CASSYNRGNTGYTF. The CDR3 region has the DNA TGTGCCAGCAGTTACAACAGGGGGAACACGGGCTACACCTTC. This sequence joins TRBV6-5 and TRBJ1-2; 8 nucleotides line up with TRBD1. Per germline, CDR1 MNHEY and CDR2 SVGAGI. This CDR3 is 14 amino acids long. The V and J ends lost 2 bases and 8 bases, in that order; junction bases with no gene match: 7.